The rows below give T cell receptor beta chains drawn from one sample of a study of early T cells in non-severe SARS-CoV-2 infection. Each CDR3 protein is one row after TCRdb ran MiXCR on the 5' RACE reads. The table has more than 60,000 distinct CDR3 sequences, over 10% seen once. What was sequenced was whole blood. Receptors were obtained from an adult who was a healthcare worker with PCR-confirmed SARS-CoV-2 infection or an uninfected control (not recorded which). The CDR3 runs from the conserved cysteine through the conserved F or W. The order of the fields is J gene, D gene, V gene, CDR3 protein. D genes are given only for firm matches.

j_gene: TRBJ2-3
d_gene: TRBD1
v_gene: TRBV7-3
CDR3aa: CASSSGTGRTDTQYF

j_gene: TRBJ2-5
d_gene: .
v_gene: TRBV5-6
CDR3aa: CASSLISSQETQYF

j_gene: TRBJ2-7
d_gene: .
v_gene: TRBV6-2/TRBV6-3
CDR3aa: CASSYPPYEQYF

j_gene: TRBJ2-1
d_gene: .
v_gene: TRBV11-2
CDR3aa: CASSLRQPHNEQFF

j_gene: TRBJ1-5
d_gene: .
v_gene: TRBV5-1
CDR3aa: CASSLVGASNQPQHF

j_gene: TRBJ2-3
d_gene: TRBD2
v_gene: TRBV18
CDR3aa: CASSREGRADTQYF

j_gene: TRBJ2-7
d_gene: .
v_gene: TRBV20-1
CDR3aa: CSARAAEGRNEQYF

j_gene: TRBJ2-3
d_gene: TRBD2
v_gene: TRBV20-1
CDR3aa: CSARGGATDTQYF

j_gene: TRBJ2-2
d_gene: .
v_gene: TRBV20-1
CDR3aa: CSASIPGRNTGELFF

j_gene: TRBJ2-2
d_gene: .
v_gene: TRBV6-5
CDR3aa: CASSQQGTNTGELFF

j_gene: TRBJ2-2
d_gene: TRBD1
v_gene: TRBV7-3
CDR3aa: CASSPLGTGNTGELFF

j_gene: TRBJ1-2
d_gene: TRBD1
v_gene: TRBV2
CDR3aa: CASSAQGAVGYGYTF

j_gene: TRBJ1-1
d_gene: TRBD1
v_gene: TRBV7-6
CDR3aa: CASSLVPGQGTEAFF

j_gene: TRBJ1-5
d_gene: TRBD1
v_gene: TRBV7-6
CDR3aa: CASSPGTGMSQPQHF

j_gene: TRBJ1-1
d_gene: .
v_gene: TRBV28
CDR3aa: CASSLGGRIAFF

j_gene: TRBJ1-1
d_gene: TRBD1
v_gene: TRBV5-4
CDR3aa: CASSTDRGRNTEAFF

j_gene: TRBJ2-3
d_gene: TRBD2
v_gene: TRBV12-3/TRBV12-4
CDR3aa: CASSFPGLAGVSDTQYF

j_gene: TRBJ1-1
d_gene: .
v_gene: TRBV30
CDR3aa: CAWRSRAGTEAFF

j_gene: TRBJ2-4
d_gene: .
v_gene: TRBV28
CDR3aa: CASSLLVLKNIQYF

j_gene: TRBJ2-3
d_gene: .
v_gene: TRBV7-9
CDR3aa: CASSPTGDGGTQYF